Listed below are T cell receptor beta chains from one sample, sequenced in a study of molecular identifiers for immune sequencing clone quantification. TCRdb redid the calling of the PCR reads with MiXCR, one entry per CDR3 protein. Counted here are around 8,600 distinct CDR3 sequences, roughly 14% occurring once; the ten biggest clones make up approximately 1.5%. Sequencing was done on a sample of naive CD8+ T cells from blood, with Jurkat cell RNA spiked in. The receptors shown here come from a human donor in good health. Some libraries in this study had Jurkat cell RNA spiked in. The CDR3 runs from the conserved cysteine through the conserved F or W. The D gene is left open where the match is weak. The listing skips clone size in some rows; elsewhere it reads once, few, many or a size class.

d_gene,v_gene,j_gene,abundance,CDR3nt,CDR3aa
NA,TRBV4-2,TRBJ1-5,NA,TGTGCCAGCAGCCAGACAGGCGCAGGACGGCCCCAGCATTTT,CASSQTGAGRPQHF
NA,TRBV18,TRBJ2-3,many,TGTGCCAGCTCACCAGGGGAGGTCAGATCAGATACGCAGTATTTT,CASSPGEVRSDTQYF
TRBD1,TRBV15,TRBJ2-7,many,TGTGCCACCAGCATCCCTACCGGGACAGGGTCCCCCTCCGAGCAGTACTTC,CATSIPTGTGSPSEQYF
TRBD1,TRBV28,TRBJ1-5,many,TGTGCTAGCAGCACCGGGACAGGGAACCAGGCTCCGCTTTTT,CASSTGTGNQAPLF
NA,TRBV11-3,TRBJ2-2,many,TGTGCCAGCAGCTTATCGGTGGGAAACACCGGGGAGCTGTTTTTT,CASSLSVGNTGELFF
NA,TRBV20-1,TRBJ1-5,medium-sized,TGCAGTGCTAGAGCAGACTATAGCAATCAGCCCCAGCATTTT,CSARADYSNQPQHF
NA,TRBV4-1,TRBJ2-7,NA,TGCGCCAGCAGCCATGGCTCCCAGGTCGCCTACGAGCAGTACTTC,CASSHGSQVAYEQYF
NA,TRBV6-2/TRBV6-3,TRBJ2-5,many,TGTGCCAGCAGTTACTCGATGTCGGGGATCGGGGAGACCCAGTACTTC,CASSYSMSGIGETQYF
NA,TRBV9,TRBJ2-5,medium-sized,TGTGCCAGCAGCGGGGGAAGCGGGACCCAGTACTTC,CASSGGSGTQYF
TRBD1,TRBV20-1,TRBJ1-1,many,TGCAGTGCAACCGAGACAGGGCCCACTGAAGCTTTCTTT,CSATETGPTEAFF
NA,TRBV27,TRBJ2-3,many,TGTGCCAGCAGGCGTTCGGGGGTTTGGGGCACAGATACGCAGTATTTT,CASRRSGVWGTDTQYF
NA,TRBV14,TRBJ2-7,many,TGTGCCAGCAGCCAAGTCCCGGGGGGCGGTTACGAGCAGTACTTC,CASSQVPGGGYEQYF
NA,TRBV7-9,TRBJ1-1,medium-sized,TGTGCCAGCAGCTTAGCTCAGGGGCGTTTGACTGAAGCTTTCTTT,CASSLAQGRLTEAFF
TRBD2,TRBV19,TRBJ2-3,medium-sized,TGTGCCAGTAGTATAGACGATAGCGGGAACACAGATACGCAGTATTTT,CASSIDDSGNTDTQYF
TRBD2,TRBV11-2,TRBJ2-3,medium-sized,TGTGCCAGCAGCTTACCGGCTAGCGGGAGTACAGATACGCAGTATTTT,CASSLPASGSTDTQYF
NA,TRBV6-5,TRBJ2-7,medium-sized,TGTGCCAGCAGTATTAGCTCCCCTCTCGGCGAGCAGTACTTC,CASSISSPLGEQYF
NA,TRBV4-1,TRBJ2-7,medium-sized,TGCGCCAGCAGCCCCGTCGGACTTCTCTACGAGCAGTACTTC,CASSPVGLLYEQYF
NA,TRBV7-6,TRBJ1-1,medium-sized,TGTGCCAGCAGCTTAGTTGGGTTATACATGAACACTGAAGCTTTCTTT,CASSLVGLYMNTEAFF
TRBD2,TRBV9,TRBJ2-3,NA,TGTGCCAGCAGCGTAGGTCCGGCTAGCGGGTACTCAGATACGCAGTATTTT,CASSVGPASGYSDTQYF
NA,TRBV2,TRBJ2-3,NA,TGTGGCTCGAGGGGACCGAACGGGGCCACAGATACGCAGTATTTT,CGSRGPNGATDTQYF
TRBD1,TRBV5-1,TRBJ2-5,medium-sized,TGCGCCAGCAGCCGCACGCGTTATGACAGGGGAAACCAAGAGACCCAGTACTTC,CASSRTRYDRGNQETQYF
TRBD1,TRBV5-5,TRBJ2-3,medium-sized,TGTGCCAGCAGCTTGGTAGGGGGCTTGACAGATACGCAGTATTTT,CASSLVGGLTDTQYF
TRBD2,TRBV12-3/TRBV12-4,TRBJ2-7,many,TGTGCCAGCAGTTTCCGGCTAGCGGGGGACCCCTCCTACGAGCAGTACTTC,CASSFRLAGDPSYEQYF
TRBD1,TRBV6-4,TRBJ2-3,many,TGTGCCAGCAGACGCACAGGGGGCTCTAGCACAGATACGCAGTATTTT,CASRRTGGSSTDTQYF
NA,TRBV5-3,TRBJ2-3,once,TGTGCCAGCCGCTTGATTAGCGCAGATACGCAGTATTTT,CASRLISADTQYF
NA,TRBV7-2,TRBJ2-1,medium-sized,TGTGCCAGCAGCCCCGGGCGGTACAATGAGCAGTTCTTC,CASSPGRYNEQFF
NA,TRBV6-6,TRBJ2-7,medium-sized,TGTGCCAGCAGCCCCGGCAGCTACCAGTACGAGCAGTACTTC,CASSPGSYQYEQYF
TRBD1,TRBV4-1,TRBJ2-7,many,TGCGCCAGCAGCTCAAATGACAGGGGAGTGGGCGAGCAGTACTTC,CASSSNDRGVGEQYF
NA,TRBV2,TRBJ2-3,many,TGTGCCAGCAGTGAATTCAGGGGGACTCGCACAGATACGCAGTATTTT,CASSEFRGTRTDTQYF
NA,TRBV4-1,TRBJ2-7,medium-sized,TGCGCCAGCAGCCAAGAAGGCAAGTTATTAGTATTC,CASSQEGKLLVF
NA,TRBV27,TRBJ2-7,many,TGTGCCAGCAGTTTAAAACCCCGCTCCTACGAGCAGTACTTC,CASSLKPRSYEQYF
NA,TRBV28,TRBJ2-5,many,TGTGCCAGCAGTTTATCAGGGCTGGAGACCCAGTACTTC,CASSLSGLETQYF
TRBD2,TRBV4-3,TRBJ2-3,medium-sized,TGCGCCAGCAGCCAAGATTCCGGGGGGGCCACAGATACGCAGTATTTT,CASSQDSGGATDTQYF
NA,TRBV6-2/TRBV6-3,TRBJ1-5,many,TGTGCCAGCAGTTTCCAGGACGGTAGCAATCAGCCCCAGCATTTT,CASSFQDGSNQPQHF
NA,TRBV28,TRBJ2-2,few,TGTGCCAGCGGTCCAAGGGGGGCGATGAACACCGGGCAGCTCTACTTT,CASGPRGAMNTGQLYF
NA,TRBV27,TRBJ2-7,many,TGTGCCAGCAGTTTCGGCGGGAATCACTACGAGCAGTACTTC,CASSFGGNHYEQYF
NA,TRBV4-3,TRBJ2-1,medium-sized,TGCGCCAGCAGCCAAGATGTGGGGATCAATGAGCAGTTCTTC,CASSQDVGINEQFF
NA,TRBV29-1,TRBJ2-5,medium-sized,TGCAGCTCGCCCGGGCAGGCAATGAATCAAGAGACCCAGTACTTC,CSSPGQAMNQETQYF
TRBD2,TRBV7-3,TRBJ2-3,NA,TGTACCAGCAGCCCGGGGCTAGCGGGGGGAGGAGATACGCAGTATTTT,CTSSPGLAGGGDTQYF
TRBD1,TRBV24-1,TRBJ2-2,many,TGTGCCACCAGTGATGGGACAGGGGGCAACGGGGAGCTGTTTTTT,CATSDGTGGNGELFF
NA,TRBV7-9,TRBJ2-2,medium-sized,TGTGCCAGCAGTTTAAAGACCACGAACACCGGGGAGCTGTTTTTT,CASSLKTTNTGELFF
NA,TRBV13,TRBJ1-2,once,TGTGCCAGCAGCTTAGGGACAGTGCCTAATTATGGCTACACCTTC,CASSLGTVPNYGYTF
NA,TRBV4-3,TRBJ1-5,medium-sized,TGCGCCAGCAGCCAAGATGTCGTCGGCTATCAGCCCCAGCATTTT,CASSQDVVGYQPQHF
TRBD2,TRBV5-4,TRBJ2-7,many,TGTGCCAGCAGCCTACTAATAGCGGGAGGGCCATACGAGCAGTACTTC,CASSLLIAGGPYEQYF
NA,TRBV29-1,TRBJ1-2,medium-sized,TGCAGCGTTGAGGGGGGGGGCGCGGACTATGGCTACACCTTC,CSVEGGGADYGYTF
NA,TRBV27,TRBJ2-4,medium-sized,TGTGCCAGCAGTTTAAGGGCCCAGTCCCTAGCCAAAAACATTCAGTACTTC,CASSLRAQSLAKNIQYF
NA,TRBV11-3,TRBJ2-1,few,TGTGCCAGCAGTCAATACGGGGTCCCCTCCTACAATGAGCAGTTCTTC,CASSQYGVPSYNEQFF
NA,TRBV19,TRBJ2-1,few,TGTGCCAGTAGTATAGCGACGCGGGCGAAGAATGAGCAGTTCTTC,CASSIATRAKNEQFF
NA,TRBV16,TRBJ2-7,medium-sized,TGTGCCAGCAGCCGGACAGGGAGGGAGTACGAGCAGTACTTC,CASSRTGREYEQYF
NA,TRBV6-2/TRBV6-3,TRBJ2-6,many,TGTGCCAGCAGTTACTCGAATTTGGGGGTCCCCGACTCTGGGGCCAACGTCCTGACTTTC,CASSYSNLGVPDSGANVLTF
NA,TRBV21-1,TRBJ2-1,many,TGTGCCAGCAGCAAAGTACCCCAAATTGCCAGCAATGAGCAGTTCTTC,CASSKVPQIASNEQFF
NA,TRBV19,TRBJ1-1,medium-sized,TGTGCCAGTAAAGGAACCCCAGGTCCCGAAGCTTTCTTT,CASKGTPGPEAFF
NA,TRBV30,TRBJ2-5,many,TGTGCCTGGACCCCTTCAGACTTCTATTGGATCTACTTC,CAWTPSDFYWIYF
NA,TRBV29-1,TRBJ2-3,medium-sized,TGCAGCGTCCTAGGCAGTACAGATACGCAGTATTTT,CSVLGSTDTQYF